The rows below give T cell receptor beta chains drawn from one sample of a study of blood T cell repertoires in COVID-19. Assay: immunoSEQ multiplex PCR; the TCRdb copy retains only in-frame clones and omits some. The data hold 200,000 to 250,000 clones, with 82% observed a single time. Sequencing was carried out using PBMCs or T cells enriched from blood (not recorded which). The source of these receptors is a woman aged 60 to 75 who had recovered from COVID-19. Both conserved end residues are part of each CDR3. The D gene is left open where the match is weak. The size entry is marked missing in some rows and otherwise reads once, few, many or a size class.

TGTGCCAGAAGCAACGGGAGCGGGGGGGCTCCTTACACAGATACGCAGTATTTT | CARSNGSGGAPYTDTQYF | once | TRBJ2-3 | TRBV5-3 | TRBD2
TGTGCCAGCAGCTTGGACAGGGGCACCGGGGAGCTGTTTTTT | CASSLDRGTGELFF | - | TRBJ2-2 | TRBV5-6 | TRBD1
TGCGCCAGCAGATTGATGGGGACAGGGGGGTATGAAAAACTGTTTTTT | CASRLMGTGGYEKLFF | - | TRBJ1-4 | TRBV5-1 | TRBD1
TGTGCCAGCAGCTTAGGACAGGGTTGGAATCAGCCCCAGCATTTT | CASSLGQGWNQPQHF | - | TRBJ1-5 | TRBV7-2 | TRBD1
TGTGCCAGCAGCCAAGCCGGGACAGGGGGAGACACCGGGGAGCTGTTTTTT | CASSQAGTGGDTGELFF | - | TRBJ2-2 | TRBV14 | TRBD1
TGCGCCAGCAGCCAAGACTCCCGGACAGTTTCTACTGAAGCTTTCTTT | CASSQDSRTVSTEAFF | few | TRBJ1-1 | TRBV4-3 | -
TGTGCCAGTAGTATGACGCAGACAGGGAGCGAGACCCAGTACTTC | CASSMTQTGSETQYF | - | TRBJ2-5 | TRBV19 | TRBD1
TGTGCCAGCAGCCAAGAGGCGGGGCGGTCCTACAATGAGCAGTTCTTC | CASSQEAGRSYNEQFF | - | TRBJ2-1 | TRBV3-1/TRBV3-2 | -
TGTGCCAGCAGTAAACAACGACTAGCGGGGGGCAAGTTCAATGAGCAGTTCTTC | CASSKQRLAGGKFNEQFF | few | TRBJ2-1 | TRBV2 | TRBD2
TGCGCCAGCAGCCTGGAGAGGGCGTCAGAGAGACCTAATTCACCCCTCCACTTT | CASSLERASERPNSPLHF | once | TRBJ1-6 | TRBV5-1 | -